This paragraph reports one T cell receptor (beta chain). This sample was taken from a study of T-cell reconstitution after alpha-beta-depleted transplantation in children. Trimming cost V 3 bases and J 0 bases, with 13 bases left between them. CDR3 length equals 16 residues. The germline gives CDR1 ENHRY, CDR2 SYGVKD. The authors prepared the TCRbeta library with unique molecular identifiers. TCRdb itself ran the PCR reads through MiXCR, one entry per CDR3 protein. Found here are about 540,000 distinct CDR3 sequences, 15% to 20% of them singletons; the top ten hold approximately 3%. Specimen: PBMCs from the stem cell graft donor, collected from the stem cell graft. This receptor was taken from a human donor who donated a stem cell graft to a child with acute lymphoblastic leukemia. This chain joins TRBV10-3 and TRBJ2-3; D might be TRBD2 (6 bases). For the CDR3, the DNA is TGTGCCATCAGTGATCGCCGGGAGCGCAGCACAGATACGCAGTATTTT. Translating it yields CAISDRRERSTDTQYF.